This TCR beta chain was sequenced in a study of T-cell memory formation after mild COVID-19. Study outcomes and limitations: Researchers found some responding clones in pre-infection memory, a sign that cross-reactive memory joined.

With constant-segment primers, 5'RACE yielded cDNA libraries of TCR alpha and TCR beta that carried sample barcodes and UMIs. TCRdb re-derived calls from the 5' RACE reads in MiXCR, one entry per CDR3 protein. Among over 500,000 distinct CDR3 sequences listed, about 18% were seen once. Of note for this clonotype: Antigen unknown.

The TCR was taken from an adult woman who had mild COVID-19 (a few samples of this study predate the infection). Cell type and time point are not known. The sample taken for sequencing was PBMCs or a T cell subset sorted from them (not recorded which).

This CDR3 reads CASSTHWTSGREYEQFF. The CDR3 DNA follows: TGTGCCAGTAGTACCCACTGGACTAGCGGGAGAGAATATGAGCAGTTCTTC. The V call is TRBV19, the J call TRBJ2-1, with TRBD2 matching over 13 bases. This CDR3 is built from 17 residues. The J segment lost 8 bases and the V segment lost 4 bases, leaving 11 bases of the junction unmatched. Germline-derived CDR1 and CDR2 are LNHDA and SQIVND (reference sequence).